This T cell receptor beta chain was observed in a study of cytomegalovirus exposure and HLA in healthy donors. The PCR ran on 60 Vbeta and 13 Jbeta primers. The repertoire was sequenced with immunoSEQ multiplex PCR; TCRdb's copy has only in-frame clones and lacks some. The sample holds roughly 180,000 clones, 85% seen once. The CDR3 is 14 amino acids. CDR1 SGHNT and CDR2 YYREEE come from the germline V gene (reference sequence). V shed 7 bases, J shed 3 bases, and the junction held 4 bases outside the gene matches. The sequence was collected from a boy aged 2 to 10 in good health and CMV-seronegative. This chain uses TRBV5-4 with TRBJ2-3, with 11 bases matching TRBD1. The sequenced material came from PBMCs. The CDR3 nucleotides are TGTGCCAGCTTTGGACAGGGGGCAACAGATACGCAGTATTTT. Its translation: CASFGQGATDTQYF.